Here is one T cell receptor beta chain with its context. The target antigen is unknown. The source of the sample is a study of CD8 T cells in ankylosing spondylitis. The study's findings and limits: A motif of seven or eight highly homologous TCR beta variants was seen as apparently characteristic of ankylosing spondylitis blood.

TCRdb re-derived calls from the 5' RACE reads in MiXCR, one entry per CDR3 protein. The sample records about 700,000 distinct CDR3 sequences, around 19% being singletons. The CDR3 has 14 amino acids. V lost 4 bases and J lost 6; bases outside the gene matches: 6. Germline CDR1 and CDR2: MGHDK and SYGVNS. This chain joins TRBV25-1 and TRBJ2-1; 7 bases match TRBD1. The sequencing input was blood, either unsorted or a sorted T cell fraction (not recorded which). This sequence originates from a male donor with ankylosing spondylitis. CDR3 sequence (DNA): TGTGCCAGCAGTGCATCGACAGGGAGCAATGAGCAGTTCTTC. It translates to CASSASTGSNEQFF.